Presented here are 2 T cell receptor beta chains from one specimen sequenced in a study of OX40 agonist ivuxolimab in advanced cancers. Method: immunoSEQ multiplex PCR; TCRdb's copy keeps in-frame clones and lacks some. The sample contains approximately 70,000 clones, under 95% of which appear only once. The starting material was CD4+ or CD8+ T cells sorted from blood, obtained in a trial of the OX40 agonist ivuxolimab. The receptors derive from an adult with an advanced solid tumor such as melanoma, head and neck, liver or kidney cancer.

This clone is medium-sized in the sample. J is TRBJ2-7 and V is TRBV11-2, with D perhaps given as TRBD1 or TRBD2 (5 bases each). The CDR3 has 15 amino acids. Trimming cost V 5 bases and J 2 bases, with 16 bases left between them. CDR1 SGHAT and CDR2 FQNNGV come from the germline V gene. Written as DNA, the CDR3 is TGTGCCAGCAGCCCGCCAGGGAGCGCGGCCTACGAGCAGTACTTC. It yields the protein CASSPPGSAAYEQYF.

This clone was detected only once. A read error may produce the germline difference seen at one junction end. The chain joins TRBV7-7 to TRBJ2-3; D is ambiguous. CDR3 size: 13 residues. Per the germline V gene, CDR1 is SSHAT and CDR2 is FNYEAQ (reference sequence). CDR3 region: CASSLVNTDTQYF. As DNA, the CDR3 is TGTGCTAGCAGCTTGGTTAACACAGATACGCAGTATTTT.